One and the same sample provided the 15 T cell receptor beta chains below, sequenced in a study of radiation and T cells in renal cell carcinoma. Here immunoSEQ multiplex PCR was the method, and the copy in TCRdb shows in-frame clones only, minus some. The sample carries tens of thousands of clones, about 80% recorded once. Time point described: blood 2 weeks post-SBRT. Treatment here: 15 Gy SBRT to primary tumor, nephrectomy 4 weeks later. This material consisted of blood, taken from a patient whose treatment included radiotherapy and nephrectomy. All receptors derive from a woman in her 70s with renal cell carcinoma.

With regard to this clone: This specimen includes other DNA sequences encoding the same CDR3. CDR3 sequence (DNA): TGTGCCAGCAGCTTAGGGCAGTCGCGAACTGAAGCTTTCTTT. It translates to CASSLGQSRTEAFF. The chain couples TRBV5-6 to TRBJ1-1; D is uncertain. This CDR3 region has 14 residues. The V end lost 2 bases, the J end lost 5 bases, and 13 bases lay between the germline ends. Germline CDR1 reads SGHDT; CDR2 reads YYEEEE.

The chain employs TRBV7-6 and TRBJ2-1, with 11 positions matching TRBD2. The germline V gene encodes CDR1 SGHVS and CDR2 FNYEAQ. CDR3 length: 15 residues. Trimming removed 1 base from V and 7 bases from J; junction bases left unmatched: 3. The CDR3 sequence: CASSLVAGGPNEQFF. CDR3 nucleotides: TGTGCCAGCAGCTTAGTAGCGGGAGGGCCGAATGAGCAGTTCTTC.

The rearrangement joins TRBV23-1 to TRBJ1-3; TRBD1 agrees at 7 bases. TRBV23-1 belongs to the ORF category, with a function that is uncertain. There are 19 residues in the CDR3. The junction had 14 bases not matched to a gene; V was cut back by 3 bases and J by 0 bases. This CDR3 is CASSHQEGQAIFSGNTIYF. The CDR3, as DNA: TGCGCCAGCAGTCACCAAGAAGGACAGGCGATTTTCTCTGGAAACACCATATATTTT.

The genes are TRBV5-1 and TRBJ2-7; 15 positions match TRBD2. Germline loops: CDR1 SGHRS, CDR2 YFSETQ. The CDR3 spans 18 residues. The V segment lost 2 bases and the J segment 3 bases; nucleotides outside the gene matches: 9. The CDR3 here is CASSLPGTSGGNYYEQYF. The CDR3 DNA sequence: TGCGCCAGCAGCTTACCCGGGACTAGCGGGGGGAATTACTACGAGCAGTACTTC.

As concerns this clone: Other DNA sequences in this specimen translate into the identical CDR3. The chain links TRBV5-4 to TRBJ2-5; D remains unclear. Looked up from germline, CDR1 is SGHNT and CDR2 is YYREEE (reference sequence). The CDR3 length is 14 residues. V lost 4 bases and J 3 bases, leaving 13 bases between the germline ends. Here the CDR3 DNA reads TGTGCCAGCAGCCCGAGGACGGGCGAAGAGACCCAGTACTTC. Translated: CASSPRTGEETQYF.

The chain employs TRBV30 and TRBJ1-1; 7 nucleotides align to TRBD1. The CDR3 has 12 amino acids. Unmatched junction bases numbered 9, after V lost 5 bases and J lost 9 bases. Germline V CDR1 and CDR2: GTSNPN, SVGIG (reference sequence). The CDR3 is CAWEGQAYKAFF. The DNA of the CDR3 is TGTGCCTGGGAAGGACAGGCCTATAAAGCTTTCTTT.

The CDR3 nucleotides read TGTGCCAGCAGCCAAGGCAGGTTCTATGGCTACACCTTC. The encoded protein is CASSQGRFYGYTF. The chain has TRBV4-2 and TRBJ1-2; D is uncertain. Germline lookup yields CDR1 LGHNA and CDR2 YNFKEQ. Trimming cost V 1 base and J 4 bases, with 7 bases left between them. The CDR3 runs 13 residues.

V and J are TRBV10-2 and TRBJ2-2, with TRBD2 matching over 9 bases. The CDR3 covers 16 residues. The junction had 6 bases not matched to a gene; V was cut back by 7 bases and J by 0 bases. CDR1 and CDR2 (germline): WSHSY, SAAADI. This CDR3 reads CASKSLAGSNTGELFF. The CDR3 DNA sequence: TGCGCCAGCAAGTCCCTAGCGGGGTCGAACACCGGGGAGCTGTTTTTT.

By sample share, this clone is large. V usage is TRBV7-9 and J usage is TRBJ2-4; no reliable D call. CDR3 length: 15 residues. V lost 5 bases and J lost 0, with 11 bases in between. The germline V gene has CDR1 SEHNR and CDR2 FQNEAQ (reference sequence). CDR3 loop: CASSPDGLAKNIQYF. The CDR3 nucleotides are TGTGCCAGCAGCCCGGATGGGTTAGCCAAAAACATTCAGTACTTC.

This clone was seen a few times. The chain is built from TRBV6-1 and TRBJ2-7; the D gene is possibly TRBD1 (5 bases). Germline V gives CDR1 MNHNS, CDR2 SASEGT. V was clipped by 2 bases and J by 4 bases, with 15 bases between them. The CDR3 sequence is 15 residues long. CDR3 protein: CASSEMGPTDYEQYF. The DNA for the CDR3 is TGTGCCAGCAGTGAAATGGGGCCTACGGATTACGAGCAGTACTTC.

J is TRBJ1-1 and V is TRBV19, with D tentatively TRBD1 (6 bases). Germline values: CDR1 LNHDA, CDR2 SQIVND (reference sequence). This CDR3 has 15 amino acids. V lost 3 bases, J lost 4 bases, and 15 bases lay in between. CDR3 DNA: TGTGCCAGTAGTATTGGGGGGGGACAAATCACTGAAGCTTTCTTT. Translating gives CASSIGGGQITEAFF.

This rearrangement joins TRBV5-1 to TRBJ1-2, with 7 bases matching TRBD1. CDR3 length: 14 residues. Germline assignment: CDR1 SGHRS and CDR2 YFSETQ. Unmatched junction bases numbered 4, after V lost 4 bases and J lost 1 base. CDR3 DNA sequence: TGCGCCAGCAGCACGGACAGGTTTAACTATGGCTACACCTTC. Translation: CASSTDRFNYGYTF.

The chain couples TRBV4-1 to TRBJ2-7; 7 bases agree with TRBD1. The CDR3 totals 15 residues. Germline CDR1 reads MGHRA; CDR2 reads YSYEKL. Trimming removed 4 bases from V and 0 bases from J; junction bases left unmatched: 6. The CDR3 loop reads CASSLSTGSSYEQYF. The CDR3 DNA is TGCGCCAGCAGCCTATCGACAGGGTCCTCCTACGAGCAGTACTTC.

The chain combines TRBV5-8 with TRBJ2-7; D gene unclear. The V end lost 4 bases, the J end lost 4 bases, and 6 bases lay between the germline ends. Germline lookup yields CDR1 SGHTS and CDR2 YDEGEE. This CDR3 has 11 amino acids. CDR3 nucleotides: TGTGCCAGCAGCCGAGATTACGAGCAGTACTTC. Amino acid sequence: CASSRDYEQYF. Drawing the rest from reference TRBV5-8 and TRBJ2-7, the complete variable domain is EAGVTQSPTHLIKTRGQQATLRCSPISGHTSVYWYQQALGLGLQFLLWYDEGEERNRGNFPPRFSGRQFPNYSSELNVNALELEDSALYLCASSRDYEQYFGPGTRLTVT.

The rearrangement uses TRBV23-1 and TRBJ2-1; 8 nucleotides align to TRBD2. TRBV23-1 carries the ORF label, with uncertain function. V was clipped by 5 bases and J by 8 bases; unmatched bases: 8. This CDR3 is built from 14 residues. The CDR3 DNA follows: TGCGCCAGCAGTGAAAGCGGGAGAGGTGATGAGCAGTTCTTC. Protein sequence: CASSESGRGDEQFF.